Below are 23 T cell receptor beta chains sequenced from a single sample in a study of control samples from healthy donors and cancer patients. Profiling relied on immunoSEQ multiplex PCR, and the TCRdb table lists in-frame clones only, not all of them. Among approximately 51,000 clones, roughly 80% were seen once, and the ten largest hold 9.5% to 13%. Specimen: blood. These receptors originate from a man in his 70s in good health.

This clone was found once. V usage is TRBV11-2 and J usage is TRBJ2-3; TRBD2 agrees at 12 bases. The CDR3 loop spans 16 amino acids. V shed 8 bases and J 1 base; nucleotides not matched to a gene: 7. Germline loops: CDR1 SGHAT, CDR2 FQNNGV. The CDR3 sequence: CASAGLAGLRTDTQYF. The CDR3 bases are TGTGCCAGCGCCGGACTAGCGGGGCTTCGCACAGATACGCAGTATTTT.

V gene TRBV28 combines with J gene TRBJ1-1, with 8 bases lining up with TRBD1. Germline CDR1 and CDR2: MDHEN and SYDVKM. The CDR3 has 16 residues. V dropped 4 bases and J dropped 11; count of bases not matched to a gene: 18. The DNA for the CDR3 is TGTGCCAGCAGTTCGACAGGGGCTCCTATCGGATTGCGGGCTTTCTTT. Its translation: CASSSTGAPIGLRAFF.

The chain combines TRBV11-3 with TRBJ1-6; 8 bases fit TRBD1. J gave up 9 bases and V 7 bases, and 11 bases lay outside the gene matches. CDR1 is SGHNT and CDR2 is YENEEA in the germline V gene. This CDR3 contains 15 residues. In DNA, the CDR3 is TGTGCCAGCACCTTGGAGGGACAGGCTGGTTCACCCCTCCACTTT. It translates to CASTLEGQAGSPLHF.

V gene TRBV5-1 combines with J gene TRBJ1-1; 7 bases fit TRBD1. The germline CDR1 and CDR2 sequences are SGHRS and YFSETQ. This CDR3 spans 14 amino acids. The V and J ends lost 7 bases and 3 bases, in that order; junction bases with no gene match: 9. The CDR3 DNA reads TGCGCCAGCCAATCAGGGGGTATCGACACTGAAGCTTTCTTT. Translating gives CASQSGGIDTEAFF.

The chain employs TRBV4-2 and TRBJ1-1, with a possible D match to TRBD1 (5 bases). The germline CDR1 and CDR2 sequences are LGHNA and YNFKEQ. This CDR3 is 14 amino acids long. V gave up 4 bases and J gave up 3 bases, with 12 bases separating them. CDR3 nucleotides: TGTGCCAGCAGCCTAGATGACAGTTACACTGAAGCTTTCTTT. Translation gives CASSLDDSYTEAFF.

The gene calls are TRBV5-1 and TRBJ2-7, with 8 bases lining up with TRBD2. Germline values: CDR1 SGHRS, CDR2 YFSETQ. V trimming: 4 bases; J trimming: 9 bases; junction bases outside the gene matches: 12. CDR3 size: 14 residues. Written as DNA, the CDR3 is TGCGCCAGCAGCGCCGGGACATTGGGACTAGGGCAGTACTTC. Translation: CASSAGTLGLGQYF.

This clone was seen a few times. V is TRBV18 and J is TRBJ1-2; TRBD1 might be the D (6 bases). The CDR3 length is 15 residues. Trimming pared 2 bases from V and 3 bases from J, leaving 13 bases between. Germline CDR1 reads KGHSH; CDR2 reads LQKENI. CDR3 sequence reads: CASSPSGARDYGYTF. In DNA, the CDR3 is TGTGCCAGCTCACCATCAGGGGCCCGCGACTATGGCTACACCTTC. The variable domain in full, completed from reference TRBV18 and TRBJ1-2, reads NAGVMQNPRHLVRRRGQEARLRCSPMKGHSHVYWYRQLPEEGLKFMVYLQKENIIDESGMPKERFSAEFPKEGPSILRIQQVVRGDSAAYFCASSPSGARDYGYTFGSGTRLTVV.

Only a few counts were recorded for this clone. This chain links TRBV6-6 with TRBJ1-2; tentatively, D is TRBD1 (6 bases). The germline CDR1 and CDR2 sequences are MNHNY and SVGAGI (reference sequence). This CDR3 has 16 amino acids. Trimming cost V 5 bases and J 4 bases, with 20 bases left between them. The CDR3: CASSTAGAGTGYGYTF. The CDR3 DNA sequence: TGTGCCAGCAGTACGGCGGGGGCTGGGACTGGCTATGGCTACACCTTC.

The chain links TRBV6-6 to TRBJ1-2; D is perhaps TRBD1 (5 bases). CDR1 MNHNY and CDR2 SVGAGI come from the germline V gene (reference sequence). With 5 bases removed from V and 2 bases from J, the gap between germline ends came to 12 bases. The CDR3 has 14 residues. The CDR3 is CASSAGRLNYGYTF. The DNA for the CDR3 is TGTGCCAGCAGTGCGGGACGGTTAAACTATGGCTACACCTTC.

The rearrangement links TRBV9 to TRBJ2-3; 14 positions match TRBD2. This CDR3 comprises 18 residues. Germline V CDR1 and CDR2: SGDLS, YYNGEE. Trimming removed 2 bases from V and 4 bases from J; junction bases left unmatched: 9. The CDR3 DNA reads as TGTGCCAGCAGCGTGGGGACTAGCGGGAGAGCCCTCGCAGATACGCAGTATTTT. It is translated as CASSVGTSGRALADTQYF.

The rearrangement joins TRBV27 to TRBJ2-1; 10 bases fit TRBD1. CDR3 length: 15 amino acids. J was trimmed by 5 bases and V by 6 bases; bases with no gene match: 7. Germline CDR1 is MNHEY and CDR2 is SMNVEV (reference sequence). CDR3 region: CASSPDRGKHNEQFF. CDR3 sequence (DNA): TGTGCCAGCAGCCCGGACAGGGGGAAACACAATGAGCAGTTCTTC.

There are a few counts of this clone. The CDR3 DNA reads as TGTGCCAGCAGTGAACAGTGGAAGAACACTGAAGCTTTCTTT. Translating gives CASSEQWKNTEAFF. This chain connects TRBV6-1 to TRBJ1-1; the D is unclear. Germline CDR1 MNHNS, CDR2 SASEGT. V lost 2 bases and J 1 base, leaving 8 bases between the germline ends. CDR3 size: 14 residues.

The chain carries TRBV6-2 or TRBV6-3 and TRBJ2-2; D may be TRBD2 (5 bases). The CDR3 consists of 13 residues. The V end was cut by 6 bases, the J end by 6 bases, with 11 bases between. The germline CDR1 and CDR2 sequences are MNHEY and SVGEGT. The CDR3 loop is CASSTGNAGELFF. The CDR3 DNA follows: TGTGCCAGCAGCACGGGAAACGCCGGGGAGCTGTTTTTT.

The V call is TRBV7-2, the J call TRBJ1-1, with no clear D. The ends were cut back, 2 bases at V and 3 bases at J, with 7 bases in the middle. In germline, CDR1 is SGHTA, CDR2 FQGNSA. This CDR3 comprises 13 residues. CDR3 DNA sequence: TGTGCCAGCAGCTTATTCCGGGACACTGAAGCTTTCTTT. This codes for CASSLFRDTEAFF.

The J gene is TRBJ2-7, the V gene TRBV6-1; D is ambiguous. CDR3 length: 13 residues. V lost 0 bases and J 5 bases, leaving 8 bases between the germline ends. Germline V CDR1 and CDR2: MNHNS, SASEGT. CDR3: CASSEASRDEQYF. CDR3 coding DNA: TGTGCCAGCAGTGAAGCGTCACGGGACGAGCAGTACTTC.

V is TRBV24-1 and J is TRBJ2-3, with TRBD2 matching over 11 bases. Trimming at V came to 4 bases and at J to 0 bases, leaving 2 bases not matched to a gene. The CDR3 contains 16 residues. Germline-derived CDR1 and CDR2 are KGHDR and SFDVKD. The CDR3 is CATSDTSGGSTDTQYF. The CDR3 DNA follows: TGTGCCACCAGTGACACTAGCGGGGGTAGCACAGATACGCAGTATTTT.

The gene calls are TRBV10-3 and TRBJ2-1; 9 positions match TRBD2. The J segment lost 2 bases and the V segment lost 6 bases, leaving 5 bases of the junction unmatched. The CDR3 runs 15 residues. Germline V gene lookup returns CDR1 ENHRY and CDR2 SYGVKD. The CDR3 spells CAIRRASGTYNEQFF. The CDR3 DNA is TGTGCCATCAGGAGGGCTAGCGGGACCTACAATGAGCAGTTCTTC.

This rearrangement joins TRBV9 to TRBJ2-1, with D uncertain. This CDR3 spans 11 amino acids. The ends were cut back, 5 bases at V and 2 bases at J, with 2 bases in the middle. Germline values: CDR1 SGDLS, CDR2 YYNGEE. CDR3 residues: CASSTYNEQFF. The CDR3 nucleotides are TGTGCCAGCAGTACCTACAATGAGCAGTTCTTC. The full variable domain, with the rest looked up from reference TRBV9 and TRBJ2-1, is DSGVTQTPKHLITATGQRVTLRCSPRSGDLSVYWYQQSLDQGLQFLIQYYNGEERAKGNILERFSAQQFPDLHSELNLSSLELGDSALYFCASSTYNEQFFGPGTRLTVL.

This CDR3 reads CASSFIGVGGNSNQPQHF. The CDR3, as DNA: TGTGCCAGCAGTTTCATCGGGGTAGGGGGGAATAGCAATCAGCCCCAGCATTTT. The chain has TRBV28 and TRBJ1-5; D may be TRBD1 (6 bases). The V gene lost 3 bases and the J gene lost 0 bases, with 18 bases spanning the gap. The CDR3 contains 18 residues. Germline V CDR1 and CDR2: MDHEN, SYDVKM.

This sequence joins TRBV6-5 and TRBJ2-7; no clear D. V shed 3 bases and J shed 5 bases, with 11 bases lying between them. Germline V gene sequence: CDR1 MNHEY, CDR2 SVGAGI. The CDR3 is 13 residues long. The CDR3 loop reads CASSYKGGNEQYF. DNA of the CDR3: TGTGCCAGCAGTTATAAAGGCGGCAACGAGCAGTACTTC.

The rearrangement links TRBV30 to TRBJ1-4; no clear D. The germline V and J ends were trimmed by 4 bases and 0 bases, with 12 bases remaining between them. Germline V gives CDR1 GTSNPN, CDR2 SVGIG (reference sequence). This CDR3 is built from 15 residues. The CDR3 DNA is TGTGCCTGGAAAGAATGGTGGTCAACTAATGAAAAACTGTTTTTT. It specifies CAWKEWWSTNEKLFF.

This chain uses TRBV10-2 with TRBJ2-3; 10 bases are a match to TRBD2. The junction had 2 bases not matched to a gene; V was cut back by 2 bases and J by 3 bases. In germline, CDR1 is WSHSY, CDR2 SAAADI. The CDR3 covers 15 residues. This chain's CDR3 is CASSESGGDTDTQYF. DNA of the CDR3: TGCGCCAGCAGTGAGAGCGGGGGGGATACAGATACGCAGTATTTT.

The J gene is TRBJ2-1, the V gene TRBV5-4; D remains ambiguous. From germline, CDR1 is SGHNT and CDR2 YYREEE (reference sequence). CDR3 length equals 13 residues. Trimming removed 2 bases from V and 7 bases from J, with 10 bases in between. CDR3 sequence reads: CASSFGFDNEQFF. CDR3 coding DNA: TGTGCCAGCAGCTTCGGATTTGATAATGAGCAGTTCTTC.